One sample yielded the 27 T cell receptor beta chains listed below, sequenced in a study of shared clonotypes between healthy human individuals. The assay was immunoSEQ multiplex PCR, and TCRdb's table has in-frame clones only and misses some. The sample records around 2,000,000 clones, 95% being singletons. The sequenced sample consisted of naive CD4+ T cells sorted from blood. As for subset: CD45RA+ positively selected. The receptors were gathered from a young man in good health.

The V call is TRBV10-3, the J call TRBJ2-1, with TRBD2 matching 12 bases. The germline gives CDR1 ENHRY, CDR2 SYGVKD. The CDR3 consists of 20 residues. J gave up 1 base and V 4 bases, and 14 bases lay outside the gene matches. The CDR3 nucleotides read TGTGCCATCAGTGTATGGACTAGCGGGAAGCAGGGGGAATCCTACAATGAGCAGTTCTTC. Translating it yields CAISVWTSGKQGESYNEQFF.

Regarding this clone: The identical CDR3 is also encoded by other nucleotide sequences in the sample. This chain uses TRBV10-3 with TRBJ2-3, with TRBD2 matching 11 bases. The CDR3 contains 15 residues. V gave up 3 bases and J gave up 3 bases; unmatched junction bases: 2. Germline values: CDR1 ENHRY, CDR2 SYGVKD. CDR3 bases: TGTGCCATCAGTGACCTAGCGGGAGGTACAGATACGCAGTATTTT. Its protein is CAISDLAGGTDTQYF.

This chain connects TRBV5-8 to TRBJ2-5; TRBD2 matches at 7 bases. After removal of 1 base from V and 0 bases from J, the junction contained 12 bases not matched to a gene. CDR1 is SGHTS and CDR2 is YDEGEE in the germline V gene. This CDR3 is built from 18 residues. The CDR3 loop is CASSLWGTNKLYQETQYF. CDR3 nucleotides: TGTGCCAGCAGCTTGTGGGGGACTAATAAATTGTACCAAGAGACCCAGTACTTC.

The chain joins TRBV27 to TRBJ2-1; D remains ambiguous. Trimming removed 5 bases from V and 0 bases from J, with 17 bases in between. The germline CDR1 and CDR2 sequences are MNHEY and SMNVEV (reference sequence). This CDR3 region has 17 residues. The CDR3 coding sequence is TGTGCCAGCAGTACATATATAGCTATCAGCTCCTACAATGAGCAGTTCTTC. This sequence encodes CASSTYIAISSYNEQFF.

A word on this clone: This sample also contains other DNA sequences that code for the same CDR3. The chain recombines TRBV18 with TRBJ2-7, with 8 nucleotides matching TRBD1. J was trimmed by 2 bases and V by 5 bases; bases with no gene match: 2. The germline V gene has CDR1 KGHSH and CDR2 LQKENI. The CDR3 covers 13 residues. CDR3 loop: CASSAGGPYEQYF. CDR3 coding DNA: TGTGCCAGCTCAGCAGGGGGCCCCTACGAGCAGTACTTC. The full variable domain, with the rest looked up from reference TRBV18 and TRBJ2-7, is NAGVMQNPRHLVRRRGQEARLRCSPMKGHSHVYWYRQLPEEGLKFMVYLQKENIIDESGMPKERFSAEFPKEGPSILRIQQVVRGDSAAYFCASSAGGPYEQYFGPGTRLTVT.

The rearrangement uses TRBV5-6 and TRBJ1-5, with D unresolved. CDR1 and CDR2 from the germline V gene are SGHDT and YYEEEE. This CDR3 has 15 amino acids. V lost 3 bases to trimming and J lost 4 bases, with 14 bases between them. The chain's CDR3 is CASSSAGPGNQPQHF. In DNA, the CDR3 is TGTGCCAGCAGCTCGGCCGGACCCGGTAATCAGCCCCAGCATTTT.

About this clone: The sample contains more than one DNA sequence encoding this CDR3. J is TRBJ2-7 and V is TRBV30; D unresolved. Trimming removed 2 bases from V and 4 bases from J, with 6 bases in between. Germline CDR1 is GTSNPN and CDR2 is SVGIG (reference sequence). The CDR3 has 11 amino acids. The CDR3 DNA reads as TGTGCCTGGAGTCTAGGTTACGAGCAGTACTTC. Protein: CAWSLGYEQYF.

This clone is a singleton in its sample. This same CDR3 is encoded by further DNA sequences in the sample. V is TRBV30 and J is TRBJ1-2; D uncertain. The CDR3 runs to 11 residues. Germline CDR1 reads GTSNPN; CDR2 reads SVGIG (reference sequence). Trimming removed 0 bases at V and 8 bases at J, with 7 bases between. The CDR3 region is CAWSVGLGYTF. In DNA form, the CDR3 reads TGTGCCTGGAGTGTAGGCCTAGGCTACACCTTC. Using reference TRBV30 and TRBJ1-2 for the parts outside the CDR3, the full variable domain is SQTIHQWPATLVQPVGSPLSLECTVEGTSNPNLYWYRQAAGRGLQLLFYSVGIGQISSEVPQNLSASRPQDRQFILSSKKLLLSDSGFYLCAWSVGLGYTFGSGTRLTVV.

The genes are TRBV6-5 and TRBJ2-2, with a weak D call TRBD2 (6 bases). The CDR3 sequence is 14 residues long. The ends were cut back, 6 bases at V and 3 bases at J, with 11 bases in the middle. The germline gives CDR1 MNHEY, CDR2 SVGAGI. This chain's CDR3 is CASRRGTHTGELFF. DNA for the CDR3: TGTGCCAGCAGACGCGGGACTCACACCGGGGAGCTGTTTTTT.

The V call is TRBV9, the J call TRBJ2-1, with D possibly matching TRBD1 (6 bases). V dropped 5 bases and J dropped 7 bases, with 16 bases sitting between them. Germline-derived CDR1 and CDR2 are SGDLS and YYNGEE. The CDR3 spans 14 residues. The CDR3: CASSGQSLGNEQFF. DNA for the CDR3: TGTGCCAGCAGTGGACAGTCCTTAGGGAATGAGCAGTTCTTC.

This clone was found once. This chain connects TRBV30 to TRBJ1-6; D uncertain. Deletions cut 7 bases from V and 0 bases from J, with 10 bases between. The CDR3 sequence is 14 residues long. Germline loops: CDR1 GTSNPN, CDR2 SVGIG (reference sequence). This CDR3 is CALDGSSYNSPLHF. In nucleotides, the CDR3 is TGTGCCTTGGACGGTAGCTCCTATAATTCACCCCTCCACTTT.

The J gene is TRBJ1-1, the V gene TRBV5-1, with TRBD1 matching 8 bases. The CDR3 is 15 amino acids. The V gene end was trimmed by 4 bases and the J gene end by 5 bases; junction bases not matched to a gene: 10. In germline, CDR1 is SGHRS, CDR2 YFSETQ. CDR3: CASSHRTGSGTEAFF. In DNA, the CDR3 is TGCGCCAGCAGCCACCGGACAGGGTCGGGGACTGAAGCTTTCTTT.

CDR3 residues: CASALSLVAGELFF. Here the CDR3 DNA reads TGTGCCAGCGCTTTATCCCTTGTTGCCGGGGAGCTGTTTTTT. The chain joins TRBV2 to TRBJ2-2; D not resolved. V gave up 8 bases and J gave up 6 bases, with 16 bases separating them. Germline V lookup: CDR1 SNHLY, CDR2 FYNNEI. The CDR3 sequence is 14 residues long.

This rearrangement joins TRBV9 to TRBJ2-7; D is uncertain. V shed 4 bases and J shed 5 bases, with 22 bases lying between them. Germline V gives CDR1 SGDLS, CDR2 YYNGEE. The CDR3 consists of 16 residues. CDR3 in amino acids: CASSPQDLRTGDEQYF. DNA for the CDR3: TGTGCCAGCAGCCCTCAAGATCTCCGAACGGGCGACGAGCAGTACTTC. Drawing the rest from reference TRBV9 and TRBJ2-7, the complete variable domain is DSGVTQTPKHLITATGQRVTLRCSPRSGDLSVYWYQQSLDQGLQFLIQYYNGEERAKGNILERFSAQQFPDLHSELNLSSLELGDSALYFCASSPQDLRTGDEQYFGPGTRLTVT.

This sequence joins TRBV4-3 and TRBJ2-3; 11 bases align to TRBD2. The germline gives CDR1 LGHNA, CDR2 YSLEER. The length of the CDR3 is 19 residues. The V gene end was trimmed by 1 base and the J gene end by 4 bases; junction bases not matched to a gene: 13. CDR3 nucleotide sequence: TGCGCCAGCAGCCAAGGTACTAGCGGGAGCGGAGCAAGGGCAGATACGCAGTATTTT. This translates into CASSQGTSGSGARADTQYF.

Comments on this clone: This CDR3 is also generated by other DNA sequences in the sample. The V call is TRBV5-1, the J call TRBJ2-7; 7 bases agree with TRBD1. Trimming took 4 bases from V and 2 from J; bases not matched to a gene: 9. This CDR3 has 15 amino acids. Germline CDR1 SGHRS, CDR2 YFSETQ. Here the CDR3 DNA reads TGCGCCAGCAGCCCCCGACAGGGAACCGCCTACGAGCAGTACTTC. Encoded protein: CASSPRQGTAYEQYF.

The rearrangement links TRBV7-2 to TRBJ1-6; D is undetermined. CDR1 and CDR2 from the germline V gene are SGHTA and FQGNSA. Trimming shortened V by 1 base and J by 8 bases, and 9 bases separated the two germline ends. The length of the CDR3 is 14 residues. Here the CDR3 reads CASSLGRYDSPLHF. CDR3 coding DNA: TGTGCCAGCAGCTTAGGACGGTACGATTCACCCCTCCACTTT.

V gene TRBV9 combines with J gene TRBJ2-5; 12 bases are shared with TRBD2. The CDR3 is made up of 14 amino acids. Germline V gene sequence: CDR1 SGDLS, CDR2 YYNGEE. After removal of 3 bases from V and 4 bases from J, the junction contained 1 base not matched to a gene. This chain's CDR3 is CASSEGLAGETQYF. In DNA form, the CDR3 reads TGTGCCAGCAGCGAGGGACTAGCGGGAGAGACCCAGTACTTC.

The chain uses TRBV27 and TRBJ2-2; TRBD1 or TRBD2 may be the D gene (5 bases each). Germline V CDR1 and CDR2: MNHEY, SMNVEV (reference sequence). The CDR3 loop spans 16 amino acids. The V and J ends lost 2 bases and 4 bases respectively, with 14 bases between them. The CDR3 nucleotides read TGTGCCAGCAGTTTAGTTCAGAAGGGGAGCACCGGGGAGCTGTTTTTT. This encodes CASSLVQKGSTGELFF.

V gene TRBV5-4 combines with J gene TRBJ1-4; 11 bases align to TRBD1. After removal of 3 bases from V and 4 bases from J, the junction contained 11 bases not matched to a gene. This CDR3 comprises 18 residues. Germline CDR1 is SGHNT and CDR2 is YYREEE (reference sequence). CDR3 region: CASSSGRDRGSNNEKLFF. CDR3 sequence (DNA): TGTGCCAGCAGCTCCGGTCGGGACAGGGGGAGTAATAATGAAAAACTGTTTTTT.

V is TRBV13 and J is TRBJ2-1; a possible D gene is TRBD1 (6 bases). Germline CDR1 reads PRHDT; CDR2 reads FYEKMQ (reference sequence). Trimming took off 3 bases at V and 1 base at J, with 22 bases between the two ends. CDR3 length equals 19 residues. The CDR3: CASSFPGHETPFSYNEQFF. The DNA of the CDR3 is TGTGCCAGCAGCTTCCCGGGACACGAAACGCCGTTTTCCTACAATGAGCAGTTCTTC.

The chain is built from TRBV29-1 and TRBJ1-2; the match to TRBD1 covers 10 bases. There are 15 residues in the CDR3. Germline CDR1 is SQVTM and CDR2 is ANQGSEA. V lost 2 bases, J lost 6 bases, and 9 bases stayed unmatched. The CDR3 here is CSVEPRPGTGDGYTF. CDR3 bases: TGCAGCGTTGAACCAAGGCCCGGGACAGGGGATGGCTACACCTTC. Using reference TRBV29-1 and TRBJ1-2 for the parts outside the CDR3, the full variable domain is SAVISQKPSRDICQRGTSLTIQCQVDSQVTMMFWYRQQPGQSLTLIATANQGSEATYESGFVIDKFPISRPNLTFSTLTVSNMSPEDSSIYLCSVEPRPGTGDGYTFGSGTRLTVV.

The chain joins TRBV7-8 to TRBJ2-5; 9 bases align to TRBD1. The germline gives CDR1 SGHVS, CDR2 FQNEAQ. The CDR3 is 16 residues long. Trimming at V came to 4 bases and at J to 1 base, leaving 7 bases not matched to a gene. The CDR3 nucleotides are TGTGCCAGCAGCTCTTGGACAGGGGTAGGCCAAGAGACCCAGTACTTC. Its translation is CASSSWTGVGQETQYF.

This chain links TRBV30 with TRBJ1-6, with 11 positions matching TRBD1. From germline, CDR1 is GTSNPN and CDR2 SVGIG (reference sequence). The length of the CDR3 is 18 residues. The junction had 17 bases not matched to a gene; V was cut back by 4 bases and J by 9 bases. CDR3 amino acids: CAWNFVGTGGYNISPLHF. Here the CDR3 DNA reads TGTGCCTGGAATTTTGTCGGGACAGGGGGATATAATATTTCACCCCTCCACTTT. The variable domain in full, with the rest retrieved from reference TRBV30 and TRBJ1-6, is SQTIHQWPATLVQPVGSPLSLECTVEGTSNPNLYWYRQAAGRGLQLLFYSVGIGQISSEVPQNLSASRPQDRQFILSSKKLLLSDSGFYLCAWNFVGTGGYNISPLHFGNGTRLTVT.

CDR3 sequence: CASSEVRGEQYF. CDR3 coding DNA: TGTGCCAGCAGTGAGGTAAGGGGCGAGCAGTACTTC. The chain combines TRBV6-1 with TRBJ2-7, with a weak D call TRBD1 (5 bases). The CDR3 covers 12 residues. Germline lookup yields CDR1 MNHNS and CDR2 SASEGT. Deletions cut 3 bases from V and 6 bases from J, with 9 bases between.

V and J are TRBV28 and TRBJ1-3; D not certain. The V end lost 5 bases, the J end lost 5 bases, and 13 bases lay between the germline ends. This CDR3 region has 14 residues. Germline V CDR1 and CDR2: MDHEN, SYDVKM. The chain's CDR3 is CASSPHSDRNTIYF. The CDR3 DNA follows: TGTGCCAGCAGTCCACATAGCGACCGAAACACCATATATTTT.

Written as DNA, the CDR3 is TGTGCCAGCAGCTTAGATCCCTCAGATACGCAGTATTTT. Its protein is CASSLDPSDTQYF. The gene calls are TRBV7-3 and TRBJ2-3; D is unresolved. This CDR3 region has 13 residues. Germline V gene data show CDR1 as SGHTA and CDR2 as FQGTGA. Deletions cut 2 bases from V and 4 bases from J, with 7 bases between. Complete variable domain (other parts from reference TRBV7-3 and TRBJ2-3): GAGVSQTPSNKVTEKGKYVELRCDPISGHTALYWYRQSLGQGPEFLIYFQGTGAADDSGLPNDRFFAVRPEGSVSTLKIQRTERGDSAVYLCASSLDPSDTQYFGPGTRLTVL.